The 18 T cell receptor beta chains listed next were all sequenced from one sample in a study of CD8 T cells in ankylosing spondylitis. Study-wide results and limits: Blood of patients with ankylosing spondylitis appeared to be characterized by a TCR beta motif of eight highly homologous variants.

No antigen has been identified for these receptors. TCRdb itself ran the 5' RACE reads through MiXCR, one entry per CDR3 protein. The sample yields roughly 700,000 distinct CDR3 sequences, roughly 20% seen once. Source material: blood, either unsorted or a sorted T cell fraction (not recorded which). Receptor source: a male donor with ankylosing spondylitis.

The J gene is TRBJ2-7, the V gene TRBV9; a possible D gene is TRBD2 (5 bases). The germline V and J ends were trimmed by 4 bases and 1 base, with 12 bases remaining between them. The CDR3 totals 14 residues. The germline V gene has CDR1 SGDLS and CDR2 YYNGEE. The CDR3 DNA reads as TGTGCCAGCAGCACCCCCCGGGAATCCTACGAGCAGTACTTC. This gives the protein CASSTPRESYEQYF.

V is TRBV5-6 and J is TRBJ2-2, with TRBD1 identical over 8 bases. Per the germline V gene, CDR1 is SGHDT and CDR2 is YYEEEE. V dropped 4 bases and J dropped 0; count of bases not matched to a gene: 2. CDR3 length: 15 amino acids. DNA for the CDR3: TGTGCCAGCAGCGAGGGACAGGCGAACACCGGGGAGCTGTTTTTT. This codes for CASSEGQANTGELFF.

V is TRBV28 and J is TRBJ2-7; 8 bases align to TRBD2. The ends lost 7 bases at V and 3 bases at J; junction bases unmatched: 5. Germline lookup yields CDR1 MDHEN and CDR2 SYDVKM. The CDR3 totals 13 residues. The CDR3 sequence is CASTSGGGYEQYF. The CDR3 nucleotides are TGTGCCAGCACGAGCGGGGGCGGCTACGAGCAGTACTTC.

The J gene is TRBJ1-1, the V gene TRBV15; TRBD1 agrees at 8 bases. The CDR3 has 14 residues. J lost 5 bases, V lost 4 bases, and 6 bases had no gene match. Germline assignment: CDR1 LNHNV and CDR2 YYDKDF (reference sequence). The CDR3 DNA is TGTGCCACCAGCACAGACAGGGGAGGGACTGAAGCTTTCTTT. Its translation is CATSTDRGGTEAFF.

The CDR3 protein is CASRPIAGELEQYF. The CDR3 DNA reads as TGTGCCAGCAGGCCAATAGCGGGAGAGCTTGAGCAGTACTTC. The chain links TRBV6-2 or TRBV6-3 to TRBJ2-7; 9 bases agree with TRBD2. Germline trimming cut 6 bases from V and 7 bases from J; bases unmatched to any gene: 10. Germline V gene lookup returns CDR1 MNHEY and CDR2 SVGEGT. The CDR3 has 14 amino acids.

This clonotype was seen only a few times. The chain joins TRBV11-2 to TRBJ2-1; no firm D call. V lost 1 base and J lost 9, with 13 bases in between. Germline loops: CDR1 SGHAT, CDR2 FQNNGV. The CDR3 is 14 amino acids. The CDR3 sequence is CASSLVLLDAEQFF. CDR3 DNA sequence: TGTGCCAGCAGCTTAGTATTATTAGATGCTGAGCAGTTCTTC.

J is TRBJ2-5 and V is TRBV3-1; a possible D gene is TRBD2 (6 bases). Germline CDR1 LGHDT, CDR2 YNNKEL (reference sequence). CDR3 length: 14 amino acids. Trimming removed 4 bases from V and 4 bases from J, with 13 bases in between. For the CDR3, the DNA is TGTGCCAGCAGCCCCGGGACTCAGATAGAGACCCAGTACTTC. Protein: CASSPGTQIETQYF.

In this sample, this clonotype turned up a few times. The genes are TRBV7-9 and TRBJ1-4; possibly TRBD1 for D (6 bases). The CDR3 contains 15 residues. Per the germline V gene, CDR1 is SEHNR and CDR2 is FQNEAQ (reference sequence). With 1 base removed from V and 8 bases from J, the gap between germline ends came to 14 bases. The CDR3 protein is CASSLEQGILEKLFF. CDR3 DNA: TGTGCCAGCAGCTTAGAACAGGGAATTTTAGAAAAACTGTTTTTT.

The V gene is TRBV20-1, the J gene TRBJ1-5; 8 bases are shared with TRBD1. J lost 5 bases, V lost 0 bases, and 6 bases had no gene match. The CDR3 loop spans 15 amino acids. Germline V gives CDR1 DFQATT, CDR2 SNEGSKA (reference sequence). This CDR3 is CSARDPGQAHQPQHF. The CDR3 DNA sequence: TGCAGTGCTAGAGACCCGGGACAGGCTCATCAGCCCCAGCATTTT.

CDR3 residues: CASSVDVQETQYF. The CDR3 DNA sequence: TGTGCCAGCAGCGTAGACGTCCAAGAGACCCAGTACTTC. The V gene is TRBV9, the J gene TRBJ2-5; D gene unclear. V dropped 0 bases and J dropped 1 base, with 4 bases sitting between them. Germline CDR1 is SGDLS and CDR2 is YYNGEE. The CDR3 contains 13 residues.

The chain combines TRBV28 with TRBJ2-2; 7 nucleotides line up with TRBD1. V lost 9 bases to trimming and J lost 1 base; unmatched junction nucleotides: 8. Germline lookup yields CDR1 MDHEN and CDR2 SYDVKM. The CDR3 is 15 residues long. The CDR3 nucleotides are TGTGCCAGTTCTTACGGGGACAGGAACACCGGGGAGCTGTTTTTT. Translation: CASSYGDRNTGELFF.

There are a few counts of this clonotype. The CDR3 sequence is CASRNTQGTEAFF. DNA of the CDR3: TGCGCCAGCAGAAATACGCAGGGCACTGAAGCTTTCTTT. This chain connects TRBV5-1 to TRBJ1-1, with D perhaps TRBD1 (5 bases). Germline lookup yields CDR1 SGHRS and CDR2 YFSETQ. The CDR3 has 13 residues. V gave up 5 bases and J gave up 4 bases, with 12 bases separating them.

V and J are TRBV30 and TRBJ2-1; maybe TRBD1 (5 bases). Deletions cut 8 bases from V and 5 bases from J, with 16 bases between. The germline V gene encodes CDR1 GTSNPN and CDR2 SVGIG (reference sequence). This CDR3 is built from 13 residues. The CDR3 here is CAGRQRSNNEQFF. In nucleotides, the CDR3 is TGTGCCGGCCGACAGCGATCTAACAATGAGCAGTTCTTC.

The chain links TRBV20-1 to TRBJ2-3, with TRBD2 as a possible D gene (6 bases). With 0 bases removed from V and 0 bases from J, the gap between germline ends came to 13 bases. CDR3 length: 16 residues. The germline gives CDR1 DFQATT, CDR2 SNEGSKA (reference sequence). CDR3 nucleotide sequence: TGCAGTGCTAGAGATGGGAGGAAGGGGAGCACAGATACGCAGTATTTT. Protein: CSARDGRKGSTDTQYF.

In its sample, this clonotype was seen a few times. DNA of the CDR3: TGCGCCAGCAGCCAAGTCGGGGCCTGGGACACTGAAGCTTTCTTT. Its translation is CASSQVGAWDTEAFF. The genes are TRBV4-3 and TRBJ1-1, with TRBD1 as a possible D gene (5 bases). CDR1 and CDR2 from the germline V gene are LGHNA and YSLEER. Trimming cost V 1 base and J 3 bases, with 12 bases left between them. CDR3 length equals 15 residues.

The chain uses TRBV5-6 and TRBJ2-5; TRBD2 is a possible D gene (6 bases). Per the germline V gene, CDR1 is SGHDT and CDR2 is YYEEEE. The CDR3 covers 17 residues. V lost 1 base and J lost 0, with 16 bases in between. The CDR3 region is CASSLFLRDSYQETQYF. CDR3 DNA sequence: TGTGCCAGCAGCTTGTTCTTAAGGGACTCGTACCAAGAGACCCAGTACTTC.

CDR3 protein: CASSLWDREGEKLFF. CDR3 coding DNA: TGTGCCAGCAGCCTCTGGGACAGGGAGGGAGAAAAACTGTTTTTT. This chain connects TRBV5-6 to TRBJ1-4; 9 bases map to TRBD1. Germline V gene lookup returns CDR1 SGHDT and CDR2 YYEEEE. This CDR3 spans 15 amino acids. After removal of 4 bases from V and 8 bases from J, the junction contained 9 bases not matched to a gene.

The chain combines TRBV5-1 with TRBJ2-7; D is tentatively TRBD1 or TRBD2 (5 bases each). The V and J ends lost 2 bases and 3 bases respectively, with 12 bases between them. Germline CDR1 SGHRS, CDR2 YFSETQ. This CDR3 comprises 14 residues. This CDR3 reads CASSFGDPNYEQYF. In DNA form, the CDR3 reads TGCGCCAGCAGCTTTGGGGACCCAAACTACGAGCAGTACTTC.